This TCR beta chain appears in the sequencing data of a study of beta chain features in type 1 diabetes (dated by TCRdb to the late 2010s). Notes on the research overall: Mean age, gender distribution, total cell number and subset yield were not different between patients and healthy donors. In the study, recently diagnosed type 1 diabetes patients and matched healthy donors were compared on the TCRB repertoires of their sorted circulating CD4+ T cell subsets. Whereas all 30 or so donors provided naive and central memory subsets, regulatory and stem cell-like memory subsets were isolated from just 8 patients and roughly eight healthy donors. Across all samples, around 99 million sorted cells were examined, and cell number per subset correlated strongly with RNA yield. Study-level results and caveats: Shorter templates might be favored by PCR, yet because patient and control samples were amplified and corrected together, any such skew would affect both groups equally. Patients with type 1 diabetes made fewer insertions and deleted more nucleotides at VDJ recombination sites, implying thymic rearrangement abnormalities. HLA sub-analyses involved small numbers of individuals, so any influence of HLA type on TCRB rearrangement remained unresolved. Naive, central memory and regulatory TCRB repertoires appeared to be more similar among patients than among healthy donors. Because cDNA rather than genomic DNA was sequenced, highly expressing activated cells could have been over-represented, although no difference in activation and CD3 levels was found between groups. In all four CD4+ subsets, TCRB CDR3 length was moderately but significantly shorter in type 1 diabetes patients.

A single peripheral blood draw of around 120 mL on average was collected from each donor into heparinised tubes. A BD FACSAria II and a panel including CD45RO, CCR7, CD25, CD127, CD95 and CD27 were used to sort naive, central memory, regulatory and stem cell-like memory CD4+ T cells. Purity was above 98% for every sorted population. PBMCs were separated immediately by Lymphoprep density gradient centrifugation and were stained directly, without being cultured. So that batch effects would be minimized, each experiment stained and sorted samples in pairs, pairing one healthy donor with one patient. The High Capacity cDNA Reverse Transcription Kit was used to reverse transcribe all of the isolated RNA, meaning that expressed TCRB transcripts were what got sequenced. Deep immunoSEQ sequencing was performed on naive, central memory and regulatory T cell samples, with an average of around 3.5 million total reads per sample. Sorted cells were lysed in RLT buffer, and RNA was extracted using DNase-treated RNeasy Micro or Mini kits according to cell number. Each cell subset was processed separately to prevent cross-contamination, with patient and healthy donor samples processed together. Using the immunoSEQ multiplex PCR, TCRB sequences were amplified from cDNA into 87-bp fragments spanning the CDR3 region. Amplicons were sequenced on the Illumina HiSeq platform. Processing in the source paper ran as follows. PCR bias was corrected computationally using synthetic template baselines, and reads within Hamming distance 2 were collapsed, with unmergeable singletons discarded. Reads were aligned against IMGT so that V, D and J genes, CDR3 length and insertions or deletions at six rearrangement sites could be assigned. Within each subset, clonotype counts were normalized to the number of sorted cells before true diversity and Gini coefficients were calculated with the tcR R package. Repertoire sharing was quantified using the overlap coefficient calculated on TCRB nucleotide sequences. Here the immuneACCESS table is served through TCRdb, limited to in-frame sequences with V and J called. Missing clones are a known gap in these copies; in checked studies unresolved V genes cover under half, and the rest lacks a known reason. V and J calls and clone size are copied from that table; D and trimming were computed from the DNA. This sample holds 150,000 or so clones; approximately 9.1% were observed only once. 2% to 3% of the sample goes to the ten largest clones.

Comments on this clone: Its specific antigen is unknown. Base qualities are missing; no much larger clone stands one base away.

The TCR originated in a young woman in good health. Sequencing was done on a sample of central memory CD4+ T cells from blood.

The DNA sequence reads TGTGCCAGCAGTTTCTCGCGACTAGCAATCAATGAGCAGTTCTTC. Translated, this gives CASSFSRLAINEQFF. Recombination joined TRBV27 with TRBJ2-1; 7 central nucleotides agree with TRBD2. CDR3 length: 15 amino acids, cysteine to phenylalanine. Only the CDR3 portion is preserved as DNA: 45 bases, with reading frame beginning at the first base. After removal of 3 bases from V and 6 bases from J, the junction retains 8 bases not matched to a gene. CDR1 and CDR2 are drawn from the germline V gene (reference sequence): MNHEY, SMNVEV.